This section outlines one T cell receptor beta chain sequence together with its context. Its antigen is unknown. This entry is derived from a study of PD-1 blockade in mismatch repair-deficient tumors. Points from the study as a whole: Tumor-resident clones, often undetectable pretreatment in blood, expanded then contracted after pembrolizumab.

Using immunoSEQ multiplex PCR, the repertoire was profiled, and TCRdb retains in-frame clones only, with some absent. The repertoire holds some 110,000 clones, with about 80% as singletons. TCR sequencing covered a few patients who responded to pembrolizumab. The CDR3 is 14 residues long. The germline V gene has CDR1 SGHTA and CDR2 FQGNSA. Trimming shortened V by 2 bases and J by 6 bases, and 14 bases separated the two germline ends. The sequencing here drew on peripheral blood, taken 60 weeks after starting pembrolizumab. The clonotype was recovered from an adult with mismatch repair-deficient cancer. The chain uses TRBV7-2 and TRBJ2-7; D gene ambiguous. The CDR3 DNA reads TGTGCCAGCAGCTTAAGGTCGGCTTCGGGCGAGCAGTACTTC. This sequence encodes CASSLRSASGEQYF. Filled out from reference TRBV7-2 and TRBJ2-7, the complete variable domain reads GAGVSQSPSNKVTEKGKDVELRCDPISGHTALYWYRQSLGQGLEFLIYFQGNSAPDKSGLPSDRFSAERTGGSVSTLTIQRTQQEDSAVYLCASSLRSASGEQYFGPGTRLTVT.